This record covers a single T cell receptor (beta chain). Trimming removed 1 base from V and 7 bases from J, with 13 bases in between. CDR3 length equals 14 residues. The germline gives CDR1 SGHVS, CDR2 FQNEAQ. This specimen comes from a study of T cell responses to AZD1222 COVID-19 vaccine. The table came from immunoSEQ multiplex PCR; TCRdb's copy has only in-frame clones and leaves some out. The sample contains tens of thousands of clones, roughly 90% of which appear only once. The chain uses TRBV7-8 and TRBJ1-1; no reliable D call. The input for sequencing was peripheral blood, taken on day 0 of AZD1222 vaccination. The origin of this receptor is an adult in good health. The CDR3 sequence is CASSLDSGSGEAFF. CDR3 nucleotides: TGTGCCAGCAGCTTAGACAGCGGGAGTGGTGAAGCTTTCTTT.